The clone carrying this T cell receptor (beta chain) was seen just once. The data stem from a study of blood T cell repertoires in COVID-19. Study as a whole: Spain, Italy and the United States supplied samples that represented acute and convalescent COVID-19. Sources were T cells, B-cell-depleted T cells, or PBMCs; the material itself was cDNA or gDNA.

This CDR3 region has 14 residues. The germline V gene encodes CDR1 DFQATT and CDR2 SNEGSKA (reference sequence). V was clipped by 3 bases and J by 6 bases; unmatched bases: 6. Original analysis: Quantification of nucleated cells was approximated via reference gene primer amplification. Clones were sequenced by immunoSEQ multiplex PCR, and TCRdb holds only the in-frame ones, with some missing. That table supplies the V and J calls and clone size; D and trimming were determined from the DNA. The sample contains roughly 100,000 clones, around nine tenths of which appear only once. This TCR came from a human donor in a cohort sampled during active COVID-19. V and J are TRBV20-1 and TRBJ1-5, with TRBD1 identical over 9 bases. Sequencing was done on a sample of peripheral blood. The CDR3 is CSASPTGGGQPQHF. CDR3 DNA sequence: TGCAGTGCTAGTCCTACAGGGGGCGGTCAGCCCCAGCATTTT.